This T cell receptor (beta chain) derives from a study of CDR3 diversity in severe acne. Using its own MiXCR run on the PCR reads, TCRdb lists one record per CDR3 protein. The sample carries roughly 79,000 distinct CDR3 sequences, 45% to 55% recorded once. Many counts were recorded for this clonotype. The V and J ends lost 0 bases and 3 bases, in that order; junction bases with no gene match: 11. The CDR3 extends over 18 amino acids. Germline CDR1 ENHRY, CDR2 SYGVKD. The TCR sequence derives from a male donor with severe acne vulgaris. Sequencing was done on a sample of blood. The gene calls are TRBV10-3 and TRBJ2-1, with 7 bases identical to TRBD2. Here the CDR3 reads CAISESTRGGSRYNEQFF. In DNA form, the CDR3 reads TGTGCCATCAGTGAGTCGACTCGTGGCGGGAGCCGCTACAATGAGCAGTTCTTC.